These 32 T cell receptor beta chains were sequenced from one sample in a study of blood T cell repertoires in COVID-19. Clones were sequenced by immunoSEQ multiplex PCR, and TCRdb holds only the in-frame ones, with some missing. Of some 400,000 clones listed, 80% to 90% are singletons. The sequencing input was PBMCs or T cells enriched from blood (not recorded which). Receptor source: a man between 25 and 39 years old who had recovered from COVID-19.

CDR3 region: CASSTGIQETQYF. The CDR3 DNA follows: TGTGCCAGCTCCACCGGGATACAAGAGACCCAGTACTTC. This chain connects TRBV19 to TRBJ2-5; perhaps TRBD2 as D (5 bases). V was cut by 9 bases and J by 2 bases, with 13 bases left in between. From germline, CDR1 is LNHDA and CDR2 SQIVND (reference sequence). The CDR3 totals 13 residues.

This chain joins TRBV2 and TRBJ2-2, with a possible D match to TRBD2 (6 bases). The germline V gene encodes CDR1 SNHLY and CDR2 FYNNEI. This CDR3 spans 13 amino acids. Trimming left V 7 bases short and J 4 bases short, with 10 bases between. The CDR3 sequence: CASKIGSTGELFF. The CDR3 bases are TGTGCCAGCAAGATCGGGAGCACCGGGGAGCTGTTTTTT.

This chain joins TRBV7-9 and TRBJ1-1, with 7 bases aligning to TRBD1. Germline lookup yields CDR1 SEHNR and CDR2 FQNEAQ (reference sequence). The CDR3 is 15 residues long. The J segment lost 3 bases and the V segment lost 6 bases, leaving 10 bases of the junction unmatched. The CDR3 bases are TGTGCCAGCAGTCCCCTCGACAGGGCGGACACTGAAGCTTTCTTT. Encoded protein: CASSPLDRADTEAFF.

This clone appeared a single time. The V call is TRBV3-1 (or the pseudogene TRBV3-2), the J call TRBJ2-5; 11 bases map to TRBD2. The germline gives CDR1 LGHDT, CDR2 YNNKEL (reference sequence). The CDR3 covers 15 residues. Trimming took 1 base from V and 5 from J; bases not matched to a gene: 3. The DNA of the CDR3 is TGTGCCAGCAGCCAAGGACTAGCGGGAACGGAGACCCAGTACTTC. Its protein product is CASSQGLAGTETQYF.

In its sample, this clone was seen once. The rearrangement links TRBV4-1 to TRBJ1-4; D is undetermined. The germline CDR1 and CDR2 sequences are MGHRA and YSYEKL. This CDR3 has 14 amino acids. Trimming cost V 1 base and J 4 bases, with 7 bases left between them. CDR3 sequence reads: CASSQARYNEKLFF. Here the CDR3 DNA reads TGCGCCAGCAGCCAAGCCAGGTATAATGAAAAACTGTTTTTT.

The chain uses TRBV6-5 and TRBJ2-1; 7 bases are shared with TRBD1. CDR1 is MNHEY, CDR2 SVGAGI, per germline. With V trimmed by 4 bases and J by 7 bases, 13 bases remained unmatched. The CDR3 covers 16 residues. Here the CDR3 DNA reads TGTGCCAGCAGTTGGGGGATGACAGGGTGGGGAAATGAGCAGTTCTTC. The encoded protein is CASSWGMTGWGNEQFF.

The chain carries TRBV5-4 and TRBJ1-3, with D tentatively TRBD1 (5 bases). This CDR3 spans 15 amino acids. Germline CDR1 reads SGHNT; CDR2 reads YYREEE (reference sequence). The V end lost 4 bases, the J end lost 0 bases, and 11 bases lay between the germline ends. The chain's CDR3 is CASSAQATSGNTIYF. The DNA for the CDR3 is TGTGCCAGCAGCGCACAGGCAACCTCTGGAAACACCATATATTTT.

This sequence joins TRBV5-1 and TRBJ1-2, with D perhaps TRBD1 (6 bases). Per the germline V gene, CDR1 is SGHRS and CDR2 is YFSETQ. The CDR3 has 14 residues. Deletions cut 4 bases from V and 6 bases from J, with 16 bases between. The CDR3 DNA follows: TGCGCCAGCAGCGCCCCTGGGGGGGCTGATGGCTACACCTTC. This sequence encodes CASSAPGGADGYTF.

The V and J genes are TRBV11-2 and TRBJ1-1; 7 nucleotides line up with TRBD1. The J segment lost 5 bases and the V segment lost 1 base, leaving 10 bases of the junction unmatched. Germline V CDR1 and CDR2: SGHAT, FQNNGV. The length of the CDR3 is 16 residues. CDR3 residues: CASSLATGVIWTEAFF. The CDR3 DNA is TGTGCCAGCAGCTTAGCTACAGGGGTAATTTGGACTGAAGCTTTCTTT.

This clone occurred once. The chain carries TRBV14 and TRBJ1-1, with unresolved D. CDR1 and CDR2 from the germline V gene are SGHDN and FVKESK. Between the trimmed V and J ends, which lost 1 base and 0 bases, there was a span of 12 bases. The CDR3 totals 16 residues. The DNA for the CDR3 is TGTGCCAGCAGCCAAGTAGGTGCGGGGATGAACACTGAAGCTTTCTTT. Translated, it gives CASSQVGAGMNTEAFF.

This clone occurred a few times. V and J are TRBV4-1 and TRBJ2-1; the match to TRBD2 covers 10 bases. The germline V gene has CDR1 MGHRA and CDR2 YSYEKL. Trimming removed 3 bases from V and 0 bases from J; junction bases left unmatched: 17. CDR3 length: 21 residues. The CDR3 sequence is CASSHPSWTTSGLSSYNEQFF. The CDR3 bases are TGCGCCAGCAGCCATCCCTCTTGGACGACTAGCGGGTTGAGCTCCTACAATGAGCAGTTCTTC.

This clone has just a few counts. J is TRBJ1-6 and V is TRBV6-5, with 10 bases fitting TRBD1. The ends lost 5 bases at V and 6 bases at J; junction bases unmatched: 1. The V gene's germline CDR1 is MNHEY and CDR2 SVGAGI. The CDR3 is 14 amino acids. The CDR3 DNA reads as TGTGCCAGCAGTCGGGACAGGGGTAATTCACCCCTCCACTTT. Protein sequence: CASSRDRGNSPLHF.

The chain recombines TRBV19 with TRBJ2-7, with 11 bases fitting TRBD2. V lost 10 bases and J lost 2; bases outside the gene matches: 4. Germline CDR1 and CDR2: LNHDA and SQIVND (reference sequence). This CDR3 is 13 amino acids long. The DNA for the CDR3 is TGTGCCACTTCGACTAGCGGGACCTACGAGCAGTACTTC. It yields the protein CATSTSGTYEQYF.

The chain joins TRBV19 to TRBJ2-1; the D gene is possibly TRBD2 (6 bases). Trimming shortened V by 7 bases and J by 9 bases, and 19 bases separated the two germline ends. From germline, CDR1 is LNHDA and CDR2 SQIVND (reference sequence). This CDR3 is built from 14 residues. The CDR3 nucleotides are TGTGCCAGTAACAAGGGACTCCGAGTTGTTGAGCAGTTCTTC. As protein: CASNKGLRVVEQFF.

CDR3 region: CASSVGGSYNEQFF. DNA for the CDR3: TGTGCCAGCAGCGTAGGCGGGAGCTACAATGAGCAGTTCTTC. This chain uses TRBV9 with TRBJ2-1, with 7 bases that match TRBD2. After removal of 0 bases from V and 3 bases from J, the junction contained 0 bases not matched to a gene. The CDR3 covers 14 residues. CDR1 is SGDLS and CDR2 is YYNGEE in the germline V gene.

The DNA for the CDR3 is TGTGCCAGTAGAAGGACAGAAGACAAAAACATTCAGTACTTC. Translation: CASRRTEDKNIQYF. The chain combines TRBV19 with TRBJ2-4, with D possibly TRBD1 on 6 matching bases. The length of the CDR3 is 14 residues. In germline, CDR1 is LNHDA, CDR2 SQIVND (reference sequence). V lost 6 bases and J 3 bases, leaving 12 bases between the germline ends.

This rearrangement joins TRBV27 to TRBJ2-7; D is ambiguous. Germline loops: CDR1 MNHEY, CDR2 SMNVEV (reference sequence). The CDR3 has 13 amino acids. V was cut by 3 bases and J by 4 bases, with 10 bases left in between. This chain's CDR3 is CASSLGSFYEQYF. The CDR3 DNA reads as TGTGCCAGCAGTTTGGGTAGCTTTTACGAGCAGTACTTC.

This clone has a handful of counts. This chain connects TRBV7-9 to TRBJ2-5; TRBD1 is a possible D gene (5 bases). The V and J ends lost 6 bases and 3 bases respectively, with 11 bases between them. The germline V gene encodes CDR1 SEHNR and CDR2 FQNEAQ (reference sequence). The CDR3 runs 13 residues. The DNA for the CDR3 is TGTGCCAGCAGTACGCGCAGGGAAGAGACCCAGTACTTC. Translated, it gives CASSTRREETQYF.

The chain combines TRBV10-2 with TRBJ2-7; TRBD2 matches at 10 bases. CDR1 is WSHSY and CDR2 is SAAADI in the germline V gene. The CDR3 length is 14 residues. The ends lost 3 bases at V and 4 bases at J; junction bases unmatched: 3. CDR3 residues: CASSEAGGPYEQYF. The DNA for the CDR3 is TGCGCCAGCAGTGAAGCGGGGGGGCCTTACGAGCAGTACTTC.

As to this clone: Distinct nucleotide sequences in the sample also encode this CDR3. The chain has TRBV25-1 and TRBJ1-5; D is uncertain. Germline V lookup: CDR1 MGHDK, CDR2 SYGVNS. V gave up 4 bases and J gave up 7 bases, with 8 bases separating them. The CDR3 totals 12 residues. For the CDR3, the DNA is TGTGCCAGCAGTGCAGGAGGACAGCCCCAGCATTTT. This encodes CASSAGGQPQHF.

This chain joins TRBV7-9 and TRBJ2-7; a weak D match, TRBD2 (5 bases). V was cut by 11 bases and J by 0 bases, with 29 bases left in between. The CDR3 is made up of 18 amino acids. Germline assignment: CDR1 SEHNR and CDR2 FQNEAQ (reference sequence). CDR3 nucleotide sequence: TGTGCCGCATCCTCCTCCCCAGGCTCCGGACTTCTCTCCTACGAGCAGTACTTC. This encodes CAASSSPGSGLLSYEQYF.

The chain combines TRBV10-2 with TRBJ2-1, with a possible D match to TRBD2 (6 bases). There are 11 residues in the CDR3. The V gene lost 7 bases and the J gene lost 10 bases, with 11 bases spanning the gap. Germline CDR1 is WSHSY and CDR2 is SAAADI. In DNA, the CDR3 is TGCGCCAGCATCTCCGCGGGGGAGCAGTTCTTC. Translation gives CASISAGEQFF.

The chain carries TRBV30 and TRBJ2-3, with TRBD2 matching over 10 bases. Germline CDR1 reads GTSNPN; CDR2 reads SVGIG (reference sequence). Trimming removed 1 base from V and 5 bases from J; junction bases left unmatched: 6. CDR3 length: 15 amino acids. The CDR3 is CAWSGLRTSGDTQYF. The CDR3 DNA is TGTGCCTGGAGTGGCCTCCGGACTAGCGGAGATACGCAGTATTTT.

The chain employs TRBV3-1 (or the pseudogene TRBV3-2) and TRBJ2-2; 8 bases line up with TRBD2. The CDR3 runs to 17 residues. Germline V gives CDR1 LGHDT, CDR2 YNNKEL (reference sequence). The trim removed 0 bases at V and 2 bases at J, leaving 5 bases unmatched. Written as DNA, the CDR3 is TGTGCCAGCAGCCAAGAGGGTAGCGGGACCAACACCGGGGAGCTGTTTTTT. Translated: CASSQEGSGTNTGELFF.

The chain is built from TRBV5-1 and TRBJ2-3; 15 positions match TRBD2. Per germline, CDR1 SGHRS and CDR2 YFSETQ. The V segment lost 4 bases and the J segment 0 bases; nucleotides outside the gene matches: 15. This CDR3 is 21 amino acids long. CDR3 sequence (DNA): TGCGCCAGCAGCATAGATCCCTCCTATGGACTAGCGGGAGGGAGCACAGATACGCAGTATTTT. Its protein product is CASSIDPSYGLAGGSTDTQYF. Together with reference TRBV5-1 and TRBJ2-3, the CDR3 gives the full variable domain: KAGVTQTPRYLIKTRGQQVTLSCSPISGHRSVSWYQQTPGQGLQFLFEYFSETQRNKGNFPGRFSGRQFSNSRSEMNVSTLELGDSALYLCASSIDPSYGLAGGSTDTQYFGPGTRLTVL.

This clone was detected only once. This sequence joins TRBV5-1 and TRBJ2-7, with 9 positions matching TRBD1. Trimming at V came to 0 bases and at J to 5 bases, leaving 6 bases not matched to a gene. Germline V lookup: CDR1 SGHRS, CDR2 YFSETQ. The CDR3 totals 15 residues. CDR3 region: CASSLEGQGVHEQYF. CDR3 sequence (DNA): TGCGCCAGCAGCTTGGAGGGACAGGGTGTCCACGAGCAGTACTTC.

CDR3 in amino acids: CASSFENSPLHF. For the CDR3, the DNA is TGTGCCAGCAGTTTCGAGAATTCACCCCTCCACTTT. The chain recombines TRBV28 with TRBJ1-6; D is unclear. This CDR3 has 12 amino acids. Trimming took 3 bases from V and 7 from J, leaving 4 bases between them. CDR1 and CDR2 (germline): MDHEN, SYDVKM.

The chain recombines TRBV7-8 with TRBJ1-5, with D maybe TRBD1 (6 bases). Trimming left V 5 bases short and J 0 bases short, with 11 bases between. This CDR3 region has 15 residues. Germline assignment: CDR1 SGHVS and CDR2 FQNEAQ. CDR3 amino acids: CASSLHRDSNQPQHF. CDR3 bases: TGTGCCAGCAGCCTACACAGGGATAGCAATCAGCCCCAGCATTTT.

V gene TRBV28 combines with J gene TRBJ1-3; 8 nucleotides match TRBD1. CDR3 length: 14 amino acids. Looked up from germline, CDR1 is MDHEN and CDR2 is SYDVKM. With 8 bases clipped from V and 6 bases from J, the junction kept 9 bases outside the gene matches. The CDR3: CASFKVDRVNTIYF. As DNA, the CDR3 is TGTGCCAGCTTCAAGGTGGACAGGGTAAACACCATATATTTT.

This chain links TRBV10-2 with TRBJ1-1, with D maybe TRBD1 (5 bases). Trimming removed 3 bases at V and 1 base at J, with 12 bases between. Germline V gene lookup returns CDR1 WSHSY and CDR2 SAAADI. This CDR3 comprises 15 residues. CDR3 protein: CASSEGRGENTEAFF. CDR3 nucleotides: TGCGCCAGCAGTGAAGGGAGGGGAGAGAACACTGAAGCTTTCTTT.

CDR3 amino acids: CASSQDGPQISGNTIYF. CDR3 nucleotide sequence: TGCGCCAGCAGCCAAGATGGGCCACAAATCTCTGGAAACACCATATATTTT. The chain employs TRBV4-1 and TRBJ1-3; D gene ambiguous. Trimming left V 0 bases short and J 0 bases short, with 12 bases between. Per the germline V gene, CDR1 is MGHRA and CDR2 is YSYEKL. The CDR3 length is 17 residues.

The chain joins TRBV5-8 to TRBJ2-1, with 15 bases aligning to TRBD2. V dropped 4 bases and J dropped 5; count of bases not matched to a gene: 7. This CDR3 is built from 17 residues. Germline V gives CDR1 SGHTS, CDR2 YDEGEE. The CDR3 region has the DNA TGTGCCAGCAGCCTTACCGGGACTAGCGGGGGGAACAATGAGCAGTTCTTC. It yields the protein CASSLTGTSGGNNEQFF.